What follows is one T cell receptor beta chain and its context. The target antigen is unknown. V lost 5 bases, J lost 7 bases, and 14 bases stayed unmatched. Germline assignment: CDR1 SEHNR and CDR2 FQNEAQ (reference sequence). The CDR3 is made up of 16 amino acids. The assay was immunoSEQ multiplex PCR, and TCRdb's table has in-frame clones only and misses some. Of 55,000 to 70,000 clones in the sample, around 92% were seen once. The data originate from a study of lymphopenia after photon versus proton radiotherapy. Study-level points and caveats: Relative stability marked proton patients; photon patients lost diversity and naive cells. Survival link was tested only in deceased patients; proton benefit remains a possibility. After lymphocyte nadir, photon-treated repertoires showed oligoclonal expansion, especially CD8+ Temra. Post-nadir TCR diversity decline inversely tracked overall survival among those who died.

The V gene is TRBV7-9, the J gene TRBJ1-2, with 9 bases fitting TRBD1. This sequence originates from a middle-aged woman with cholangiocarcinoma. The sequencing here drew on peripheral blood, taken from a patient treated with photon-based radiotherapy. The CDR3 is CASSVPGQGGLGGYTF. CDR3 coding DNA: TGTGCCAGCAGCGTCCCGGGACAGGGAGGGTTGGGTGGCTACACCTTC.